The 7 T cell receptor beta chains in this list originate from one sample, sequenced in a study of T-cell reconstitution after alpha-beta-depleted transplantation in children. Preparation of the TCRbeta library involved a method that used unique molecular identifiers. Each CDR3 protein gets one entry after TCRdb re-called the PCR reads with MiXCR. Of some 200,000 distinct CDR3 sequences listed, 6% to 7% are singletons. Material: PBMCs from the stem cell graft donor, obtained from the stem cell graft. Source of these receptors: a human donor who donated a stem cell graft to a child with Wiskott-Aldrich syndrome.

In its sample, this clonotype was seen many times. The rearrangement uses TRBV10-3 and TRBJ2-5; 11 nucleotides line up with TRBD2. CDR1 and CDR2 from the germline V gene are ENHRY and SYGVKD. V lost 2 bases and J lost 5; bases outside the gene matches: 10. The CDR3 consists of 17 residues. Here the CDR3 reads CAISETASGGRGETQYF. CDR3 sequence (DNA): TGTGCCATCAGTGAGACGGCTAGCGGGGGGCGTGGGGAGACCCAGTACTTC.

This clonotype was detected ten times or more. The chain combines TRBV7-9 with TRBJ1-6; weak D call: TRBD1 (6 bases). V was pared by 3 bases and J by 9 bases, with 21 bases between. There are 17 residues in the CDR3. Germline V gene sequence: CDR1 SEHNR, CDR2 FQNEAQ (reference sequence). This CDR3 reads CASSLRTATNRGSPLHF. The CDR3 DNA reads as TGTGCCAGCAGCTTGAGGACAGCTACTAATCGGGGTTCACCCCTCCACTTT.

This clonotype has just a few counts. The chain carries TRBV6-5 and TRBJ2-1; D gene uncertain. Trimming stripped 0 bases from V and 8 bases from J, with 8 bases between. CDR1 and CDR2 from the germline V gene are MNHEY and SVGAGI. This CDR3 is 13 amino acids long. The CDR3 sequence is CASSYSMPDEQFF. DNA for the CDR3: TGTGCCAGCAGTTACTCGATGCCGGATGAGCAGTTCTTC.

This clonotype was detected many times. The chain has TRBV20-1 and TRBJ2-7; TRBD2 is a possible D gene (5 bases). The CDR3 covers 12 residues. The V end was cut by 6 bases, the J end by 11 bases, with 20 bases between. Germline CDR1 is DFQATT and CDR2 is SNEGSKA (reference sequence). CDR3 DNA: TGCAGTGCCAGAACCCAGGACTCCCGCAAGTACTTC. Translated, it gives CSARTQDSRKYF.

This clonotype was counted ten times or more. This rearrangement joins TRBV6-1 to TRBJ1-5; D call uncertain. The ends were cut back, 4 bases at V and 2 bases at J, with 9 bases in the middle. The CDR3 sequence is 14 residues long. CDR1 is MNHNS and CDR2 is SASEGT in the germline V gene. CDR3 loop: CASSGMRGNQPQHF. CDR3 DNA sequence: TGTGCCAGCAGTGGGATGCGGGGCAATCAGCCCCAGCATTTT.

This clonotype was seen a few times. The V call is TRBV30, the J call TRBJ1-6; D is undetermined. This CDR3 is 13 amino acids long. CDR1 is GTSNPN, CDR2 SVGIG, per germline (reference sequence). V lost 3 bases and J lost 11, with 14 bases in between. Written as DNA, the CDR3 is TGTGCCTGGAGGGCGGCAGAGCGAGCACCCCTCCACTTT. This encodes CAWRAAERAPLHF.

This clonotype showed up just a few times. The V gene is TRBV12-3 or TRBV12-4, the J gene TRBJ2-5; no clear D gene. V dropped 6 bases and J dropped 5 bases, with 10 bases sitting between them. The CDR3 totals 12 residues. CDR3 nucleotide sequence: TGTGCCAGCAGCCCCCGACTTGAGACCCAGTACTTC. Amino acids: CASSPRLETQYF.